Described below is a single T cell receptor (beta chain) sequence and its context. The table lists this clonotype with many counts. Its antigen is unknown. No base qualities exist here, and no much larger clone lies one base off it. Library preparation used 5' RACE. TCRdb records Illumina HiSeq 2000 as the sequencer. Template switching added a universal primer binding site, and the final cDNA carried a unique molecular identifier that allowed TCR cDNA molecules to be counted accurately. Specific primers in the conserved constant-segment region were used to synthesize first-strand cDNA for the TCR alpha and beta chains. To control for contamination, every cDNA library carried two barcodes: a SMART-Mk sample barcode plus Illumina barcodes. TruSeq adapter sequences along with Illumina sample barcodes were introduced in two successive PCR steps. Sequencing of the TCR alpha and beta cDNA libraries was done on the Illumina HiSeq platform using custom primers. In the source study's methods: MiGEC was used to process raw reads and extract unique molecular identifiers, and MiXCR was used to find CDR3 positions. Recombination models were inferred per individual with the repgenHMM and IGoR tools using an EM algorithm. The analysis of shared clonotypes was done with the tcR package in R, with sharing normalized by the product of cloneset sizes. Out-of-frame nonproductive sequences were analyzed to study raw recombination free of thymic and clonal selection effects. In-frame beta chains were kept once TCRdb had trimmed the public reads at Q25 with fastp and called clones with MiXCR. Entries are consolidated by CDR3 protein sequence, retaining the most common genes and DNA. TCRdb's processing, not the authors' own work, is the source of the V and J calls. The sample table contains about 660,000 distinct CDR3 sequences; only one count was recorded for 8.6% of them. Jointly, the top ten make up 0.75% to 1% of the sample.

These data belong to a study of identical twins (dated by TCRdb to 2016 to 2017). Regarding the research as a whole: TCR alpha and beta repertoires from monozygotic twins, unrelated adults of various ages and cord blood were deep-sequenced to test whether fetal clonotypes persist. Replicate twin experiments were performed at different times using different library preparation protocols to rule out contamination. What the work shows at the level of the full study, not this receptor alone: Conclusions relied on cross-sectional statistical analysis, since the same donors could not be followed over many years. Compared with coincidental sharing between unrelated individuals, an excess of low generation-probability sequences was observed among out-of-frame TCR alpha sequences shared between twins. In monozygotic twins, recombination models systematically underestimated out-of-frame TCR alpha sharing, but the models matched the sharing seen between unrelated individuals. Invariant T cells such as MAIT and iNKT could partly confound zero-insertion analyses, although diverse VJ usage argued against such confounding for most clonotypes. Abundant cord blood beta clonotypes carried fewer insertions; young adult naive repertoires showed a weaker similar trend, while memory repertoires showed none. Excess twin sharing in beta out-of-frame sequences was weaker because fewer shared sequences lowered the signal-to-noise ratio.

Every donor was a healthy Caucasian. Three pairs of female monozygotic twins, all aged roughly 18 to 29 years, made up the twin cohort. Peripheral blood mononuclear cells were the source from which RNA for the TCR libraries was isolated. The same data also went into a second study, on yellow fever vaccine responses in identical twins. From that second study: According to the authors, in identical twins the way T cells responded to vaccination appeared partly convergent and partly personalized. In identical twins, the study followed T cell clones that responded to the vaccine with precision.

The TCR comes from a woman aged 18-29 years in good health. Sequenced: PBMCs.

CDR3 reads: CASSVGSQASGNTIYF. The DNA sequence is TGTGCCAGCAGCGTTGGCAGCCAGGCCTCTGGAAACACCATATATTTT. The chain joins TRBV9 to TRBJ1-3; too little of a D gene remains to name it. The germline V gene sets CDR1 to SGDLS and CDR2 to YYNGEE. V is reduced by 2 bases and J by 0 bases, leaving a spacing of 12 bases between them. Taken from cysteine to phenylalanine, the CDR3 has 16 residues. The CDR3 DNA has 48 bases and is translated from base 1.